One sample yielded the 25 T cell receptor beta chains listed below, sequenced in a study of cytomegalovirus exposure and HLA in healthy donors. The PCR employed 60 Vbeta primers together with 13 Jbeta primers. Method: immunoSEQ multiplex PCR; TCRdb's copy keeps in-frame clones and lacks some. The sample carries around 120,000 clones, about four fifths recorded once. The specimen sequenced was PBMCs. The receptors come from a man aged 18 to 30 in good health and CMV-seronegative.

The V gene is TRBV6-1, the J gene TRBJ1-5; a weak D match, TRBD1 (5 bases). Looked up from germline, CDR1 is MNHNS and CDR2 is SASEGT. The ends were cut back, 3 bases at V and 0 bases at J, with 18 bases in the middle. This CDR3 has 18 amino acids. The chain's CDR3 is CASSDGDSAPYSNQPQHF. DNA for the CDR3: TGTGCCAGCAGTGACGGAGACAGCGCGCCTTATAGCAATCAGCCCCAGCATTTT.

This clone was seen only a few times. CDR3 sequence reads: CASSQEGGAGELFF. The CDR3 nucleotides read TGCGCCAGCAGCCAAGAGGGAGGGGCCGGGGAGCTGTTTTTT. J is TRBJ2-2 and V is TRBV4-1, with TRBD2 matching over 7 bases. The CDR3 contains 14 residues. V shed 0 bases and J 6 bases; nucleotides not matched to a gene: 1. The germline V gene encodes CDR1 MGHRA and CDR2 YSYEKL.

CDR3 DNA sequence: TGTGCCAGCAGCTTAGGCCCTCGGGGGGGCGAGCAGTACTTC. It encodes CASSLGPRGGEQYF. The V call is TRBV7-2, the J call TRBJ2-7; TRBD2 matches 8 bases. The V and J ends lost 1 base and 6 bases, in that order; junction bases with no gene match: 5. The CDR3 contains 14 residues. Germline V gene lookup returns CDR1 SGHTA and CDR2 FQGNSA.

This chain uses TRBV7-6 with TRBJ2-5, with 9 positions matching TRBD1. This CDR3 region has 15 residues. Germline V lookup: CDR1 SGHVS, CDR2 FNYEAQ. J lost 5 bases, V lost 4 bases, and 8 bases had no gene match. The CDR3 loop is CASSSTGTGTETQYF. The CDR3, as DNA: TGTGCCAGCAGCTCAACCGGGACAGGGACTGAGACCCAGTACTTC.

V usage is TRBV2 and J usage is TRBJ1-4; the D is unclear. Germline V CDR1 and CDR2: SNHLY, FYNNEI. V lost 8 bases and J lost 5, with 15 bases in between. This CDR3 has 14 residues. CDR3 loop: CASSVAGVNEKLFF. In DNA, the CDR3 is TGTGCCAGCTCTGTGGCTGGTGTGAATGAAAAACTGTTTTTT.

The rearrangement links TRBV2 to TRBJ2-3, with D possibly matching TRBD2 (6 bases). Deletions cut 1 base from V and 6 bases from J, with 11 bases between. This CDR3 comprises 14 residues. Looked up from germline, CDR1 is SNHLY and CDR2 is FYNNEI. The CDR3 nucleotides are TGTGCCAGCAGTGAAGGGATCGCGGGGGATACGCAGTATTTT. Translation gives CASSEGIAGDTQYF.

The rearrangement joins TRBV5-4 to TRBJ1-6; D is uncertain. V was pared by 4 bases and J by 8 bases, with 13 bases between. Germline V gene data show CDR1 as SGHNT and CDR2 as YYREEE (reference sequence). CDR3 length equals 14 residues. CDR3 nucleotide sequence: TGTGCCAGCAGCCAGACAATCCTGGATTCACCCCTCCACTTT. It is translated as CASSQTILDSPLHF.

This clone showed up just a few times. CDR3 loop: CAWSVLPEAGGYEQYF. The DNA for the CDR3 is TGTGCCTGGAGTGTTCTACCGGAAGCGGGGGGGTACGAGCAGTACTTC. The chain joins TRBV30 to TRBJ2-7; 10 nucleotides align to TRBD2. The CDR3 runs to 16 residues. The trim removed 0 bases at V and 4 bases at J, leaving 9 bases unmatched. The germline CDR1 and CDR2 sequences are GTSNPN and SVGIG (reference sequence).

The chain links TRBV6-6 to TRBJ2-5; no definite D call. This CDR3 comprises 11 residues. V lost 5 bases and J 7 bases, leaving 8 bases between the germline ends. Germline V gene sequence: CDR1 MNHNY, CDR2 SVGAGI (reference sequence). CDR3 residues: CASSDGGTQYF. The DNA of the CDR3 is TGTGCCAGCAGTGACGGCGGGACCCAGTACTTC.

The chain uses TRBV7-3 and TRBJ2-7; TRBD2 matches at 12 bases. The CDR3 is made up of 16 amino acids. V shed 4 bases and J 4 bases; nucleotides not matched to a gene: 8. Germline V CDR1 and CDR2: SGHTA, FQGTGA. CDR3 amino acids: CASSSSGLAGLYEQYF. The CDR3 nucleotides read TGTGCCAGCAGCTCATCTGGACTAGCGGGGTTGTACGAGCAGTACTTC.

This clone was counted once. V and J are TRBV7-2 and TRBJ1-3; D is ambiguous. CDR1 SGHTA and CDR2 FQGNSA come from the germline V gene. The CDR3 contains 14 residues. Trimming removed 5 bases at V and 2 bases at J, with 10 bases between. DNA of the CDR3: TGTGCCAGCAGCCTGAGGCCTCCTGGAAACACCATATATTTT. It yields the protein CASSLRPPGNTIYF.

V gene TRBV18 combines with J gene TRBJ2-2, with D possibly matching TRBD1 (6 bases). Per the germline V gene, CDR1 is KGHSH and CDR2 is LQKENI. The CDR3 is 18 amino acids. Trimming stripped 3 bases from V and 4 bases from J, with 21 bases between. The CDR3 here is CASSPLSSGVIGTGELFF. The CDR3 DNA reads as TGTGCCAGCTCACCGCTATCGTCAGGGGTTATTGGCACCGGGGAGCTGTTTTTT. Full variable domain (outside the CDR3, taken from reference TRBV18 and TRBJ2-2): NAGVMQNPRHLVRRRGQEARLRCSPMKGHSHVYWYRQLPEEGLKFMVYLQKENIIDESGMPKERFSAEFPKEGPSILRIQQVVRGDSAAYFCASSPLSSGVIGTGELFFGEGSRLTVL.

V gene TRBV5-1 combines with J gene TRBJ1-2; D remains ambiguous. Trimming cost V 0 bases and J 8 bases, with 14 bases left between them. The CDR3 has 14 residues. Germline values: CDR1 SGHRS, CDR2 YFSETQ. The CDR3 is CASSLAAQSGGYTF. The CDR3 nucleotides are TGCGCCAGCAGCTTGGCAGCCCAGTCAGGCGGCTACACCTTC.

This chain connects TRBV10-3 to TRBJ1-2; 8 bases fit TRBD1. The V gene end was trimmed by 0 bases and the J gene end by 4 bases; junction bases not matched to a gene: 4. This CDR3 has 15 residues. Germline assignment: CDR1 ENHRY and CDR2 SYGVKD. The DNA of the CDR3 is TGTGCCATCAGTGAGTCTAGCCAGGGGGCCTATGGCTACACCTTC. Amino acids: CAISESSQGAYGYTF.

The genes are TRBV14 and TRBJ1-1; perhaps TRBD1 as D (5 bases). The germline gives CDR1 SGHDN, CDR2 FVKESK. V lost 4 bases, J lost 0 bases, and 9 bases lay in between. This CDR3 has 14 residues. CDR3 DNA: TGTGCCAGCAGCCCGGGGGTTCTGAACACTGAAGCTTTCTTT. Its protein is CASSPGVLNTEAFF. The full variable domain, rest sourced from reference TRBV14 and TRBJ1-1, is EAGVTQFPSHSVIEKGQTVTLRCDPISGHDNLYWYRRVMGKEIKFLLHFVKESKQDESGMPNNRFLAERTGGTYSTLKVQPAELEDSGVYFCASSPGVLNTEAFFGQGTRLTVV.

The rearrangement uses TRBV7-9 and TRBJ2-2, with D tentatively TRBD1 (5 bases). Germline CDR1 and CDR2: SEHNR and FQNEAQ (reference sequence). Trimming removed 0 bases at V and 4 bases at J, with 9 bases between. This CDR3 is built from 15 residues. The chain's CDR3 is CASSLAGQGTGELFF. The CDR3 DNA reads as TGTGCCAGCAGCTTAGCGGGGCAGGGCACCGGGGAGCTGTTTTTT. The variable domain in full, completed from reference TRBV7-9 and TRBJ2-2, reads DTGVSQNPRHKITKRGQNVTFRCDPISEHNRLYWYRQTLGQGPEFLTYFQNEAQLEKSRLLSDRFSAERPKGSFSTLEIQRTEQGDSAMYLCASSLAGQGTGELFFGEGSRLTVL.

V usage is TRBV11-2 and J usage is TRBJ1-3; D is ambiguous. The V gene's germline CDR1 is SGHAT and CDR2 FQNNGV. Trimming pared 2 bases from V and 4 bases from J, leaving 15 bases between. CDR3 size: 16 residues. The CDR3 loop is CASSLYTAGVGNTIYF. The CDR3 DNA is TGTGCCAGCAGCTTATACACCGCCGGGGTAGGAAACACCATATATTTT. The entire variable domain, with the rest obtained from reference TRBV11-2 and TRBJ1-3, is as follows: EAGVAQSPRYKIIEKRQSVAFWCNPISGHATLYWYQQILGQGPKLLIQFQNNGVVDDSQLPKDRFSAERLKGVDSTLKIQPAKLEDSAVYLCASSLYTAGVGNTIYFGEGSWLTVV.

J is TRBJ2-2 and V is TRBV5-5; TRBD2 matches at 9 bases. Germline V gene lookup returns CDR1 SGHKS and CDR2 YYEKEE (reference sequence). This CDR3 contains 15 residues. The V and J ends lost 2 bases and 4 bases, in that order; junction bases with no gene match: 3. CDR3 bases: TGTGCCAGCAGCTTTGGACTAGCGAGCACCGGGGAGCTGTTTTTT. Amino acids: CASSFGLASTGELFF.

This chain links TRBV7-2 with TRBJ2-5; TRBD2 agrees at 8 bases. Germline V gives CDR1 SGHTA, CDR2 FQGNSA. CDR3 size: 14 residues. V trimming: 1 base; J trimming: 9 bases; junction bases outside the gene matches: 7. The CDR3: CASSLGGLEEAQYF. The CDR3 DNA follows: TGTGCCAGCAGCTTAGGGGGACTAGAGGAGGCCCAGTACTTC.

The rearrangement links TRBV5-1 to TRBJ1-1; 10 bases match TRBD1. V gave up 2 bases and J gave up 4 bases; unmatched junction bases: 5. The germline V gene has CDR1 SGHRS and CDR2 YFSETQ. The length of the CDR3 is 15 residues. This CDR3 reads CASSLGTGVITEAFF. DNA of the CDR3: TGCGCCAGCAGCTTAGGGACAGGGGTGATCACTGAAGCTTTCTTT. The complete variable domain, with remaining parts taken from reference TRBV5-1 and TRBJ1-1, reads KAGVTQTPRYLIKTRGQQVTLSCSPISGHRSVSWYQQTPGQGLQFLFEYFSETQRNKGNFPGRFSGRQFSNSRSEMNVSTLELGDSALYLCASSLGTGVITEAFFGQGTRLTVV.

V usage is TRBV19 and J usage is TRBJ2-7, with TRBD2 matching over 11 bases. V was clipped by 5 bases and J by 0 bases; unmatched bases: 3. CDR1 and CDR2 (germline): LNHDA, SQIVND (reference sequence). CDR3 length equals 15 residues. The CDR3 reads CASSVLAGASYEQYF. The CDR3 DNA reads TGTGCCAGTAGTGTACTAGCGGGGGCCTCCTACGAGCAGTACTTC.

The V call is TRBV25-1, the J call TRBJ2-5; TRBD1 might be the D (6 bases). Trimming pared 2 bases from V and 4 bases from J, leaving 14 bases between. This CDR3 has 15 residues. Germline V CDR1 and CDR2: MGHDK, SYGVNS. The CDR3 DNA reads TGTGCCAGCAGTGAAGACAGGTCAGATGGAGAGACCCAGTACTTC. The encoded protein is CASSEDRSDGETQYF. The full variable domain, with the rest looked up from reference TRBV25-1 and TRBJ2-5, is EADIYQTPRYLVIGTGKKITLECSQTMGHDKMYWYQQDPGMELHLIHYSYGVNSTEKGDLSSESTVSRIRTEHFPLTLESARPSHTSQYLCASSEDRSDGETQYFGPGTRLLVL.

CDR3 in amino acids: CASAGGPGPQHF. In DNA form, the CDR3 reads TGTGCCAGCGCGGGGGGCCCAGGGCCCCAGCATTTT. V is TRBV7-9 and J is TRBJ1-5, with D perhaps matching TRBD1 (6 bases). Germline V gene data show CDR1 as SEHNR and CDR2 as FQNEAQ (reference sequence). V was clipped by 8 bases and J by 9 bases, with 14 bases between them. The CDR3 loop spans 12 amino acids.

The chain combines TRBV9 with TRBJ2-7, with 10 bases identical to TRBD1. Germline CDR1 reads SGDLS; CDR2 reads YYNGEE. CDR3 length: 15 amino acids. The trim removed 0 bases at V and 3 bases at J, leaving 3 bases unmatched. CDR3 nucleotides: TGTGCCAGCAGCGTAGACTGGACAGGGGGCTACGAGCAGTACTTC. Translation: CASSVDWTGGYEQYF.

This sequence joins TRBV4-1 and TRBJ2-2; 9 nucleotides match TRBD2. CDR3 length: 16 residues. V shed 4 bases, J shed 3 bases, and the junction held 6 bases outside the gene matches. Germline lookup yields CDR1 MGHRA and CDR2 YSYEKL. In DNA form, the CDR3 reads TGCGCCAGCAGCCTCCCCGGGACTAGCTACACCGGGGAGCTGTTTTTT. Translation gives CASSLPGTSYTGELFF.